A single sample is the source of the 21 T cell receptor beta chains below, sequenced in a study of T cell responses to AZD1222 COVID-19 vaccine. Method: immunoSEQ multiplex PCR; TCRdb's copy keeps in-frame clones and lacks some. The sample records about 85,000 clones, roughly 85% being singletons. Sample: peripheral blood, taken 28 days after the second AZD1222 dose. These receptor sequences come from an adult who received the AZD1222 COVID-19 vaccine.

This chain joins TRBV15 and TRBJ1-5, with TRBD1 matching over 7 bases. V was pared by 0 bases and J by 4 bases, with 15 bases of the junction left unmatched. CDR1 is LNHNV, CDR2 YYDKDF, per germline (reference sequence). The length of the CDR3 is 19 residues. The CDR3 DNA reads as TGTGCCACCAGCAGAGATATCTGGCGGGCCGACAGGGCGAATCAGCCCCAGCATTTT. Translated: CATSRDIWRADRANQPQHF. The entire variable domain, with the rest obtained from reference TRBV15 and TRBJ1-5, is as follows: DAMVIQNPRYQVTQFGKPVTLSCSQTLNHNVMYWYQQKSSQAPKLLFHYYDKDFNNEADTPDNFQSRRPNTSFCFLDIRSPGLGDTAMYLCATSRDIWRADRANQPQHFGDGTRLSIL.

On this clone itself: The germline gene is not matched at one end of the junction; a read error may be the cause. V gene TRBV7-8 combines with J gene TRBJ2-1; TRBD1 might be the D (6 bases). This CDR3 has 11 amino acids. Germline assignment: CDR1 SGHVS and CDR2 FQNEAQ. CDR3 nucleotides: TGTGCCAGCACTCGGACAGTTAATCTGATCTTC. This encodes CASTRTVNLIF.

CDR3 residues: CASSIGQNTEAFF. For the CDR3, the DNA is TGTGCCAGTAGTATAGGCCAGAACACTGAAGCTTTCTTT. The chain recombines TRBV19 with TRBJ1-1; D not resolved. Trimming took 1 base from V and 1 from J, leaving 4 bases between them. The CDR3 is made up of 13 amino acids. CDR1 and CDR2 (germline): LNHDA, SQIVND (reference sequence).

V gene TRBV9 combines with J gene TRBJ2-5; 8 nucleotides line up with TRBD1. This CDR3 has 16 amino acids. CDR1 and CDR2 from the germline V gene are SGDLS and YYNGEE. Germline trimming cut 2 bases from V and 4 bases from J; bases unmatched to any gene: 10. The CDR3 DNA sequence: TGTGCCAGCAGCGTTCTCACGGGCCAGGGGGCAGAGACCCAGTACTTC. It yields the protein CASSVLTGQGAETQYF. The whole variable domain, remainder taken from reference TRBV9 and TRBJ2-5, is DSGVTQTPKHLITATGQRVTLRCSPRSGDLSVYWYQQSLDQGLQFLIQYYNGEERAKGNILERFSAQQFPDLHSELNLSSLELGDSALYFCASSVLTGQGAETQYFGPGTRLLVL.

This chain links TRBV6-5 with TRBJ2-7; maybe TRBD2 (5 bases). V was pared by 0 bases and J by 3 bases, with 15 bases between. Per the germline V gene, CDR1 is MNHEY and CDR2 is SVGAGI. CDR3 length equals 16 residues. The CDR3 loop is CASSYSGASYYYEQYF. CDR3 in DNA: TGTGCCAGCAGTTACTCGGGAGCCTCCTACTACTACGAGCAGTACTTC.

The V and J genes are TRBV10-2 and TRBJ2-2; D not resolved. The CDR3 spans 15 residues. Germline lookup yields CDR1 WSHSY and CDR2 SAAADI. The ends were cut back, 5 bases at V and 5 bases at J, with 15 bases in the middle. CDR3 protein: CASSSPLLQTGELFF. The DNA of the CDR3 is TGCGCCAGCAGTTCCCCCCTTTTACAGACCGGGGAGCTGTTTTTT.

The chain employs TRBV23-1 and TRBJ2-7; 9 bases align to TRBD2. TRBV23-1 qualifies as an ORF whose function is uncertain. The CDR3 is 19 residues long. J lost 5 bases, V lost 7 bases, and 24 bases had no gene match. The CDR3 here is CASTPPPASGKVNGDEQYF. CDR3 nucleotide sequence: TGCGCCAGCACCCCCCCGCCGGCTAGCGGGAAAGTTAACGGGGACGAGCAGTACTTC.

This rearrangement joins TRBV7-2 to TRBJ1-1; D not certain. Trimming took 2 bases from V and 0 from J, leaving 4 bases between them. The CDR3 loop spans 13 amino acids. The germline gives CDR1 SGHTA, CDR2 FQGNSA. Written as DNA, the CDR3 is TGTGCCAGCAGCTTATACATGAACACTGAAGCTTTCTTT. It is translated as CASSLYMNTEAFF. The full variable domain, with the rest looked up from reference TRBV7-2 and TRBJ1-1, is GAGVSQSPSNKVTEKGKDVELRCDPISGHTALYWYRQSLGQGLEFLIYFQGNSAPDKSGLPSDRFSAERTGGSVSTLTIQRTQQEDSAVYLCASSLYMNTEAFFGQGTRLTVV.

The V and J genes are TRBV5-1 and TRBJ1-3; perhaps TRBD1 as D (6 bases). There are 15 residues in the CDR3. V was clipped by 2 bases and J by 0 bases, with 9 bases between them. CDR1 SGHRS and CDR2 YFSETQ come from the germline V gene. Here the CDR3 reads CASSLGTPSGNTIYF. Written as DNA, the CDR3 is TGCGCCAGCAGCTTAGGGACACCCTCTGGAAACACCATATATTTT.

The chain joins TRBV5-1 to TRBJ1-2; D remains ambiguous. V gave up 5 bases and J gave up 2 bases, with 13 bases separating them. The CDR3 has 14 amino acids. CDR1 and CDR2 (germline): SGHRS, YFSETQ. The CDR3: CASRPITENYGYTF. In DNA, the CDR3 is TGCGCCAGCAGGCCTATCACGGAGAACTATGGCTACACCTTC.

This chain uses TRBV5-4 with TRBJ2-7; 8 bases are a match to TRBD2. The CDR3 contains 13 residues. The germline V gene has CDR1 SGHNT and CDR2 YYREEE (reference sequence). With V trimmed by 1 base and J by 7 bases, 4 bases remained unmatched. CDR3 sequence reads: CASSLTGGREQYF. The CDR3, as DNA: TGTGCCAGCAGCTTGACGGGAGGGCGGGAGCAGTACTTC.

The genes are TRBV7-3 and TRBJ1-2; D unclear. The germline gives CDR1 SGHTA, CDR2 FQGTGA. The CDR3 runs 13 residues. Trimming removed 2 bases from V and 2 bases from J, with 6 bases in between. CDR3 amino acids: CASSLGRNYGYTF. The DNA of the CDR3 is TGTGCCAGCAGCTTAGGCAGAAACTATGGCTACACCTTC.

Only one count was recorded for this clone. V and J are TRBV28 and TRBJ1-5; D ambiguous. Trimming removed 1 base from V and 4 bases from J, with 8 bases in between. The CDR3 loop spans 14 amino acids. Germline V CDR1 and CDR2: MDHEN, SYDVKM. CDR3 bases: TGTGCCAGCAGTTTATTAAGGGTTAATCAGCCCCAGCATTTT. Protein product: CASSLLRVNQPQHF.

This rearrangement joins TRBV7-2 to TRBJ1-1; TRBD1 might be the D (6 bases). V was pared by 8 bases and J by 3 bases, with 19 bases between. The CDR3 is made up of 15 amino acids. Germline CDR1 is SGHTA and CDR2 is FQGNSA. In nucleotides, the CDR3 is TGTGCCAGCTCAACCCTCGGGGGCTCCGACACTGAAGCTTTCTTT. Translated, it gives CASSTLGGSDTEAFF.

This clone came up a few times. The rearrangement joins TRBV18 to TRBJ2-5; TRBD1 matches 9 bases. V shed 2 bases, J shed 4 bases, and the junction held 8 bases outside the gene matches. This CDR3 region has 16 residues. The germline gives CDR1 KGHSH, CDR2 LQKENI. CDR3 bases: TGTGCCAGCTCACCAGGGCTTCGGGGACAGGGAGAGACCCAGTACTTC. Protein product: CASSPGLRGQGETQYF. Full variable domain (remainder filled in from reference TRBV18 and TRBJ2-5): NAGVMQNPRHLVRRRGQEARLRCSPMKGHSHVYWYRQLPEEGLKFMVYLQKENIIDESGMPKERFSAEFPKEGPSILRIQQVVRGDSAAYFCASSPGLRGQGETQYFGPGTRLLVL.

The chain joins TRBV30 to TRBJ1-6; D is unresolved. CDR3 length equals 17 residues. The V gene lost 1 base and the J gene lost 0 bases, with 13 bases spanning the gap. Germline CDR1 GTSNPN, CDR2 SVGIG (reference sequence). The CDR3: CAWSEAGRSSYNSPLHF. For the CDR3, the DNA is TGTGCCTGGAGTGAGGCGGGCAGGAGCTCCTATAATTCACCCCTCCACTTT.

The chain joins TRBV28 to TRBJ1-1; D might be TRBD1 (5 bases). Trimming cost V 4 bases and J 6 bases, with 9 bases left between them. Germline lookup yields CDR1 MDHEN and CDR2 SYDVKM. CDR3 size: 12 residues. The CDR3, as DNA: TGTGCCAGCAGTTCCGGGACCCCTGAAGCTTTCTTT. This gives the protein CASSSGTPEAFF.

The chain employs TRBV5-8 and TRBJ2-5; D remains ambiguous. Germline CDR1 SGHTS, CDR2 YDEGEE. This CDR3 has 12 amino acids. With 2 bases removed from V and 4 bases from J, the gap between germline ends came to 6 bases. CDR3 in DNA: TGTGCCAGCAGCTTTTGGGCAGAGACCCAGTACTTC. Residues: CASSFWAETQYF.

The chain uses TRBV19 and TRBJ1-2; perhaps TRBD1 as D (6 bases). CDR1 LNHDA and CDR2 SQIVND come from the germline V gene (reference sequence). V lost 5 bases and J lost 5, with 12 bases in between. The CDR3 consists of 13 residues. DNA of the CDR3: TGTGCCAGTAGTCCCGGGACACAGTATGGCTACACCTTC. Its protein is CASSPGTQYGYTF.

The chain recombines TRBV6-2 or TRBV6-3 with TRBJ2-2; D is uncertain. The CDR3 runs to 15 residues. Trimming cost V 0 bases and J 6 bases, with 11 bases left between them. CDR1 MNHEY and CDR2 SVGEGT come from the germline V gene. The CDR3 DNA reads as TGTGCCAGCAGTTACTCGTCCCACGTGGCCGGGGAGCTGTTTTTT. Translated, it gives CASSYSSHVAGELFF.

V and J are TRBV5-6 and TRBJ1-1; D is unclear. The V end lost 0 bases, the J end lost 1 base, and 13 bases lay between the germline ends. Germline-derived CDR1 and CDR2 are SGHDT and YYEEEE. The CDR3 has 16 amino acids. CDR3 coding DNA: TGTGCCAGCAGCTTGGATGGCCCGGGCCCGAACACTGAAGCTTTCTTT. Its protein is CASSLDGPGPNTEAFF.